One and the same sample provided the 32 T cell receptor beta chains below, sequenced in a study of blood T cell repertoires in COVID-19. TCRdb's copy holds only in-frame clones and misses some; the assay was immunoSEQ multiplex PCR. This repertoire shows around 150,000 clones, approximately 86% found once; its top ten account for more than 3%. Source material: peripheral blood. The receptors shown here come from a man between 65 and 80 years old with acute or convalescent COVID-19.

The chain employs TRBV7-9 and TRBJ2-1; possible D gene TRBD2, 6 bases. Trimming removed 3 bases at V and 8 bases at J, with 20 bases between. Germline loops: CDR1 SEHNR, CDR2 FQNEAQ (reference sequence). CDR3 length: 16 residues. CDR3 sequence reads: CASSFGDSGFYHEQFF. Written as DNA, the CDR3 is TGTGCCAGCAGCTTCGGGGATAGCGGATTCTATCATGAGCAGTTCTTC.

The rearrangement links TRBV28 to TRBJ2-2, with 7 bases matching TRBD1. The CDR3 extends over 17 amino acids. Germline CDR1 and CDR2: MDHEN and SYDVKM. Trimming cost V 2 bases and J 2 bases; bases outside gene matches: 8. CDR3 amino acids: CASSLTFAGGNTGELFF. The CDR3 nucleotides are TGTGCCAGCAGTTTAACCTTTGCAGGGGGAAACACCGGGGAGCTGTTTTTT.

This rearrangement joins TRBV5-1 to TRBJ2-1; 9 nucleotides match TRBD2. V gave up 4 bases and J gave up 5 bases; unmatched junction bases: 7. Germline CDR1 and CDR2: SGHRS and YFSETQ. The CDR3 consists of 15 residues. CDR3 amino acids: CASSLGLASHNEQFF. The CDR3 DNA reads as TGCGCCAGCAGCCTCGGACTAGCGTCGCACAATGAGCAGTTCTTC.

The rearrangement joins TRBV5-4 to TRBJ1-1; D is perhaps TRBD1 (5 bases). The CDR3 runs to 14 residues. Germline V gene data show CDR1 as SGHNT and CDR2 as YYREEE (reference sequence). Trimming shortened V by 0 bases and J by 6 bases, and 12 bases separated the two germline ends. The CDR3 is CASSLDRFQAEAFF. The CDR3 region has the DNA TGTGCCAGCAGCTTGGACAGGTTTCAGGCTGAAGCTTTCTTT.

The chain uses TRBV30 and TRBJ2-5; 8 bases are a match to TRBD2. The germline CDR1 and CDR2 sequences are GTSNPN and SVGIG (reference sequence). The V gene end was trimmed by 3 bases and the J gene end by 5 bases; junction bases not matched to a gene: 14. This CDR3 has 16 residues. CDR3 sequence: CAWSPIGTRDGETQYF. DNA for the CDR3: TGTGCCTGGAGCCCGATTGGGACTAGGGATGGGGAGACCCAGTACTTC.

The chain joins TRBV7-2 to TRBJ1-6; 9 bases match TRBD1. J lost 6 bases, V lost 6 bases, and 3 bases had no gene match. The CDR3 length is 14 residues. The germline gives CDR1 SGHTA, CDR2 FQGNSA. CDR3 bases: TGTGCCAGCAGGGGACAGGGCGGTAATTCACCCCTCCACTTT. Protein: CASRGQGGNSPLHF. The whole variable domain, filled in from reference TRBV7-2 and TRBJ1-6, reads GAGVSQSPSNKVTEKGKDVELRCDPISGHTALYWYRQSLGQGLEFLIYFQGNSAPDKSGLPSDRFSAERTGGSVSTLTIQRTQQEDSAVYLCASRGQGGNSPLHFGNGTRLTVT.

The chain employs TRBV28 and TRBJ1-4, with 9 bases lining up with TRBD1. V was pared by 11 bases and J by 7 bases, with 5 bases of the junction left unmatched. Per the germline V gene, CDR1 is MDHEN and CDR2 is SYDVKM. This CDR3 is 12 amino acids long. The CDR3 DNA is TGTGCCGGACAGGGGCTGGGTGAAAAACTGTTTTTT. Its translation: CAGQGLGEKLFF.

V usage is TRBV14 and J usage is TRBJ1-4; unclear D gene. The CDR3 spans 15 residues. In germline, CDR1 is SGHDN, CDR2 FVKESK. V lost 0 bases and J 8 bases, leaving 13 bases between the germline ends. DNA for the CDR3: TGTGCCAGCAGCCAAGACCCCCCCGCGGTGGAAAAACTGTTTTTT. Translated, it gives CASSQDPPAVEKLFF.

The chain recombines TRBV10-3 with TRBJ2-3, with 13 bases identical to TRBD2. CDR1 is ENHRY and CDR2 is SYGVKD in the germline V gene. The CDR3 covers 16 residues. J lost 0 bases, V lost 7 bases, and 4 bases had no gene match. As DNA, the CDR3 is TGTGCCATCAATCAGGGACTAGCGGGAAGCACAGATACGCAGTATTTT. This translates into CAINQGLAGSTDTQYF.

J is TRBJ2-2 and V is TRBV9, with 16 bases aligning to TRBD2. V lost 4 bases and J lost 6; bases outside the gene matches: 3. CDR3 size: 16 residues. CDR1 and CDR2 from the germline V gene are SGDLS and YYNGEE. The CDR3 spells CASSLGLAGGAGELFF. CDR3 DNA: TGTGCCAGCAGCCTGGGACTAGCGGGAGGGGCCGGGGAGCTGTTTTTT.

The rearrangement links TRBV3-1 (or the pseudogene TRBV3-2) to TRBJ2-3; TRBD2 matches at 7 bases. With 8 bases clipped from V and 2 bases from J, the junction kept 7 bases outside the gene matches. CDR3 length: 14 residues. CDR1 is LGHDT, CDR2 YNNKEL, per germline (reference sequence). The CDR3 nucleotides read TGTGCCAGCGCCCTTCTAGCGGACACAGATACGCAGTATTTT. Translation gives CASALLADTDTQYF.

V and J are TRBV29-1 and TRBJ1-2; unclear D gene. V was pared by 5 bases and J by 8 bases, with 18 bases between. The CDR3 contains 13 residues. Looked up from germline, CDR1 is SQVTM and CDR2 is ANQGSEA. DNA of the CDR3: TGCAGCGTTTCGCTTGACTGGGAGGGCGGCTACACCTTC. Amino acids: CSVSLDWEGGYTF.

The CDR3 spells CASSERRVYSYEQYF. CDR3 in DNA: TGTGCCAGCAGTGAACGGCGGGTTTACTCCTACGAGCAGTACTTC. The chain employs TRBV2 and TRBJ2-7; D may be TRBD2 (5 bases). The CDR3 sequence is 15 residues long. The V gene lost 2 bases and the J gene lost 0 bases, with 11 bases spanning the gap. Germline loops: CDR1 SNHLY, CDR2 FYNNEI.

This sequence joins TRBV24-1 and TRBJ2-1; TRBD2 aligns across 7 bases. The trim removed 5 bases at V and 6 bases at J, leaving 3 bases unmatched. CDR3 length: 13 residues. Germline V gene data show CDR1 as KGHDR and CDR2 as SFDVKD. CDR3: CATSGDYANEQFF. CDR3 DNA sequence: TGTGCCACCAGTGGGGACTATGCCAATGAGCAGTTCTTC.

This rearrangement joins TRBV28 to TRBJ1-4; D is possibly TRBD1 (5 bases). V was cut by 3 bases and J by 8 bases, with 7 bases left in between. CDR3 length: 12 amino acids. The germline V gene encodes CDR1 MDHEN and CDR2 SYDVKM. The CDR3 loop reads CASSLKGEKLFF. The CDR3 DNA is TGTGCCAGCAGTTTGAAGGGGGAAAAACTGTTTTTT. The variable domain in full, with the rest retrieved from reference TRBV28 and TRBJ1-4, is DVKVTQSSRYLVKRTGEKVFLECVQDMDHENMFWYRQDPGLGLRLIYFSYDVKMKEKGDIPEGYSVSREKKERFSLILESASTNQTSMYLCASSLKGEKLFFGSGTQLSVL.

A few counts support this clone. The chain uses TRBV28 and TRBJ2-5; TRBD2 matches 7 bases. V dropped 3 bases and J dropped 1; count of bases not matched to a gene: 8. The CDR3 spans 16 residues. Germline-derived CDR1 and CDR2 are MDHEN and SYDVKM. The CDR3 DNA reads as TGTGCCAGCAGTTTTATGAATAGCGGGCTCCAAGAGACCCAGTACTTC. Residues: CASSFMNSGLQETQYF.

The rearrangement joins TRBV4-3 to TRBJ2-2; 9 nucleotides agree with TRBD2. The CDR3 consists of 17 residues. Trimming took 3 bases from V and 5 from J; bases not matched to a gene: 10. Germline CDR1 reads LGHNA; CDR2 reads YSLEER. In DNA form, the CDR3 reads TGCGCCAGCAGCCAGGCGGCGGGAGGGTTAGGAACCGGGGAGCTGTTTTTT. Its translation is CASSQAAGGLGTGELFF.

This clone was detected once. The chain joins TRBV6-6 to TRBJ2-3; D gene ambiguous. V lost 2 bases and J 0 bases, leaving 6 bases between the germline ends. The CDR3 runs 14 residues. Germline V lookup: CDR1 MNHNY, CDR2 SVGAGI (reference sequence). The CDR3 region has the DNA TGTGCCAGCAGTTACGTTGCGAGCACAGATACGCAGTATTTT. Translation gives CASSYVASTDTQYF.

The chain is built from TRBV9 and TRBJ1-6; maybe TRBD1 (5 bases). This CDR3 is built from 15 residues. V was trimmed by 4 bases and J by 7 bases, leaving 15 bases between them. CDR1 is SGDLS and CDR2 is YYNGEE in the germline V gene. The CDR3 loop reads CASSPRGTENSPLHF. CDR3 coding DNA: TGTGCCAGCAGCCCCCGGGGGACTGAAAATTCACCCCTCCACTTT.

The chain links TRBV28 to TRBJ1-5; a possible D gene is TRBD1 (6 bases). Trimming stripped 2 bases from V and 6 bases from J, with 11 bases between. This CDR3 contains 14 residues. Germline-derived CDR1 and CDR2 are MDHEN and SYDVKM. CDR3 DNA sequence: TGTGCCAGCAGTTTAGTAGGGGGAATTCAGCCCCAGCATTTT. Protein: CASSLVGGIQPQHF. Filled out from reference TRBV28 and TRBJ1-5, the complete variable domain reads DVKVTQSSRYLVKRTGEKVFLECVQDMDHENMFWYRQDPGLGLRLIYFSYDVKMKEKGDIPEGYSVSREKKERFSLILESASTNQTSMYLCASSLVGGIQPQHFGDGTRLSIL.

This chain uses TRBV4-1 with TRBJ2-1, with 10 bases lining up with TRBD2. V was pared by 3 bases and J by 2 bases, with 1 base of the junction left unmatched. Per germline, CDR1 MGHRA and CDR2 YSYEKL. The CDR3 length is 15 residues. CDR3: CASSHTSGTYNEQFF. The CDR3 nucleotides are TGCGCCAGCAGCCACACTAGCGGGACCTACAATGAGCAGTTCTTC.

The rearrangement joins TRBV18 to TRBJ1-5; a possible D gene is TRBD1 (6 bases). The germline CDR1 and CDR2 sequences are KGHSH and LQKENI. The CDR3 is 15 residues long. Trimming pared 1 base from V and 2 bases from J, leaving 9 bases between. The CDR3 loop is CASSPRRGGNQPQHF. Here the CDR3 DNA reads TGTGCCAGCTCACCACGCAGGGGAGGCAATCAGCCCCAGCATTTT. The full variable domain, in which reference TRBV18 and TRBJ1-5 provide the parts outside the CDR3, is NAGVMQNPRHLVRRRGQEARLRCSPMKGHSHVYWYRQLPEEGLKFMVYLQKENIIDESGMPKERFSAEFPKEGPSILRIQQVVRGDSAAYFCASSPRRGGNQPQHFGDGTRLSIL.

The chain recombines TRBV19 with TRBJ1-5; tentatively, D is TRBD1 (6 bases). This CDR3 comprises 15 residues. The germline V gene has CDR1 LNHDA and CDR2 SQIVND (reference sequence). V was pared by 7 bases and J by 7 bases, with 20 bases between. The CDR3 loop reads CASTLRPDSAQPQHF. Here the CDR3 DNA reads TGTGCCAGTACTCTCCGGCCGGACAGTGCACAGCCCCAGCATTTT.

CDR3: CASSIGQGNEQFF. The DNA of the CDR3 is TGTGCCAGTAGTATCGGCCAGGGGAATGAGCAGTTCTTC. The V and J genes are TRBV19 and TRBJ2-1, with D perhaps TRBD1 (6 bases). Germline CDR1 LNHDA, CDR2 SQIVND (reference sequence). The CDR3 totals 13 residues. Trimming shortened V by 3 bases and J by 7 bases, and 10 bases separated the two germline ends.

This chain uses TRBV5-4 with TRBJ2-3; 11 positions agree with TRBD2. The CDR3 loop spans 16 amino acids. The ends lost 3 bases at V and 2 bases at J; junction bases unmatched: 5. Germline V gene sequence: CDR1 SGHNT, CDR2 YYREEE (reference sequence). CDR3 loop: CASSSGLAGPTDTQYF. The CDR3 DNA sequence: TGTGCCAGCAGCTCCGGACTAGCGGGTCCCACAGATACGCAGTATTTT.

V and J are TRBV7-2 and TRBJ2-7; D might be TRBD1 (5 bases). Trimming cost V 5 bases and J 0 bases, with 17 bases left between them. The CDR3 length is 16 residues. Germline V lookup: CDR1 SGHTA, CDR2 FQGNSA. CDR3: CASSPRGGQSSYEQYF. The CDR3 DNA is TGTGCCAGCAGCCCTAGGGGTGGGCAGAGCTCCTACGAGCAGTACTTC.

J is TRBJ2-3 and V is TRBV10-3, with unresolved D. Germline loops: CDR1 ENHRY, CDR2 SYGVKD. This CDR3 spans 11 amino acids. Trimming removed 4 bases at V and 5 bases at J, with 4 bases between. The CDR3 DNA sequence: TGTGCCATCAGTGTCTTAGATACGCAGTATTTT. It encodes CAISVLDTQYF.

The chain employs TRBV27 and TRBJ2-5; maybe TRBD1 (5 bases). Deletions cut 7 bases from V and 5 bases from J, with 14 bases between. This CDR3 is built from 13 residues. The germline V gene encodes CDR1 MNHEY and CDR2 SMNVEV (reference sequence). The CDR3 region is CASKKGNPETQYF. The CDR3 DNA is TGTGCCAGCAAGAAGGGGAACCCGGAGACCCAGTACTTC.

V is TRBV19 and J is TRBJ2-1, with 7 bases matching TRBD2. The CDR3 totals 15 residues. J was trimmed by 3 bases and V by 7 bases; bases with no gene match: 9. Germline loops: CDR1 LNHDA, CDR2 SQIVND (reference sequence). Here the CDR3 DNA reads TGTGCCAGTACCCGGGACTACCCTCTCTACAATGAGCAGTTCTTC. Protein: CASTRDYPLYNEQFF.

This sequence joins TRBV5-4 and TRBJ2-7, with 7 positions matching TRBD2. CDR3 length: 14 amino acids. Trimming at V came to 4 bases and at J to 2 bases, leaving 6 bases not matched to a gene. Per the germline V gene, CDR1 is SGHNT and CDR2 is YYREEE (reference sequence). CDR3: CASSVSGTAYEQYF. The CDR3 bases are TGTGCCAGCAGCGTCAGCGGGACTGCCTACGAGCAGTACTTC.

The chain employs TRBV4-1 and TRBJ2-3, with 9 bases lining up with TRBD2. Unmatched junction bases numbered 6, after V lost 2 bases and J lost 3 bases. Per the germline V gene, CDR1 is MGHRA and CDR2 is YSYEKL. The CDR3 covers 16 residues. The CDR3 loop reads CASSQRIAGVTDTQYF. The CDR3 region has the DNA TGCGCCAGCAGCCAAAGAATAGCGGGAGTTACAGATACGCAGTATTTT.

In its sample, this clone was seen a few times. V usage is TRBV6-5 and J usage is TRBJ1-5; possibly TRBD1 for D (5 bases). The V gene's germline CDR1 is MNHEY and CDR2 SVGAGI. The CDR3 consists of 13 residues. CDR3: CASQGISNQPQHF. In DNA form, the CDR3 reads TGTGCAAGTCAGGGAATAAGCAATCAGCCCCAGCATTTT.